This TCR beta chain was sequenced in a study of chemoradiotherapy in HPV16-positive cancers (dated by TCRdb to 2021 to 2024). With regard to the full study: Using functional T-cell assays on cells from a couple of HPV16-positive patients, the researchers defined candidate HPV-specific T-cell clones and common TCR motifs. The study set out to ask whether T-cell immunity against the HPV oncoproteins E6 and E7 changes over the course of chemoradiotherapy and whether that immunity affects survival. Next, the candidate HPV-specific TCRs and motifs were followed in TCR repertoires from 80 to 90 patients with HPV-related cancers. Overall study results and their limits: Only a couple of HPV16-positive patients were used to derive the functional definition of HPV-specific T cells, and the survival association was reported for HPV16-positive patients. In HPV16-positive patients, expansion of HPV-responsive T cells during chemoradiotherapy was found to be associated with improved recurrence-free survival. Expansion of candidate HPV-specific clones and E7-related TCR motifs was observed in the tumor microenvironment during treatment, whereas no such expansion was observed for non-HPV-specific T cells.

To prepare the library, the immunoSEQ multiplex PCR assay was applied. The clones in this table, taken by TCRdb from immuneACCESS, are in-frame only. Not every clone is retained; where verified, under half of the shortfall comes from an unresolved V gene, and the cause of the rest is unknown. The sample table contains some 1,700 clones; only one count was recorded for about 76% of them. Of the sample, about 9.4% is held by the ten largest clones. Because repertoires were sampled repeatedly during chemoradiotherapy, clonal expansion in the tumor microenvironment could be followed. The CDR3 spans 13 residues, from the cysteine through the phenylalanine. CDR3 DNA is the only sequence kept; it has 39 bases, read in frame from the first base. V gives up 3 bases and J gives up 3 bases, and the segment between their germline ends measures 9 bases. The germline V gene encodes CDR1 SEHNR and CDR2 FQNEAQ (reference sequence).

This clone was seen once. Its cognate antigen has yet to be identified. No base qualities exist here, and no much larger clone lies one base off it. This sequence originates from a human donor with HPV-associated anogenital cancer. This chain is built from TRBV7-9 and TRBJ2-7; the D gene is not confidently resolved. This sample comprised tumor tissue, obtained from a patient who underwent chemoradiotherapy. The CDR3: CASSFGIHYEQYF. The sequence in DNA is TGTGCCAGCAGCTTCGGCATACACTACGAGCAGTACTTC.